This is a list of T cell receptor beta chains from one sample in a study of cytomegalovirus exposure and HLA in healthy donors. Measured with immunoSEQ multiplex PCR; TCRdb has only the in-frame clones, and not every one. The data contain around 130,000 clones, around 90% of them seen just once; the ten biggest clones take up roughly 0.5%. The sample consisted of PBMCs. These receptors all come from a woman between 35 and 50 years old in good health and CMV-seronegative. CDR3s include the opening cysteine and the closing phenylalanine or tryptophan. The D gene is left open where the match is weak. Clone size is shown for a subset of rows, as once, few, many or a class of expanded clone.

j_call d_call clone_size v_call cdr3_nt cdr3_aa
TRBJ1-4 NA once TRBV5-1 TGCGCCAGCAGCTTGGATCTGAGGAAAAAACTGTTTTTT CASSLDLRKKLFF
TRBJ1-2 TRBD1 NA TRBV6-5 TGTGCCACTCAGGGGGCCCGACGGGCGAGCTATGGCTACACCTTC CATQGARRASYGYTF
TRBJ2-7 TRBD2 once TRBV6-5 TGTGCCAGCAGTTTCAGACTAGCGGGAGGGCCGTACGAGCAGTACTTC CASSFRLAGGPYEQYF
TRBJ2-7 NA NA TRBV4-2 TGTGCCAGCAGCCAGAGGACTTCCTACGGGCAGTACTTC CASSQRTSYGQYF
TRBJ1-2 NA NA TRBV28 TGTGCCAGCAGTTTATCCAGGGCGAGTCATGGCTACACCTTC CASSLSRASHGYTF
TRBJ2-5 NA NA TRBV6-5 TGTGCCAGCAGTTTCTCCCTAGGGACCCAGTACTTC CASSFSLGTQYF
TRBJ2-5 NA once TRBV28 TGTGCCAGCAGTTTAACGGTTTCCTGGGAGCAGTACTTC CASSLTVSWEQYF
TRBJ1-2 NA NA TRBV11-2 TGTGCCAGCAGCTTAGATCGGGAATTTGTTGGCTACACCTTC CASSLDREFVGYTF
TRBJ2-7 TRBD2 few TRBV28 TGTGCCAGCAACCGGGGGGTCCCTAACGAGCAGTACTTC CASNRGVPNEQYF
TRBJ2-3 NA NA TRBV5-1 TGCGCCAGCAGCTTTCTAGCGCGCACAGATACGCAGTATTTT CASSFLARTDTQYF